This T cell receptor (beta chain) was recovered during a study of shared clonotypes between healthy human individuals. Study-wide context: Per donor, three plates held CD4 naive cells, three held CD4 memory, two held CD8 naive and one held CD8 memory.

Germline V gene lookup returns CDR1 SGHKS and CDR2 YYEKEE (reference sequence). V lost 7 bases, J lost 4 bases, and 2 bases stayed unmatched. The CDR3 spans 13 residues. Assay used: immunoSEQ multiplex PCR; TCRdb lists only in-frame clones, some missing. Of roughly 760,000 clones listed, approximately 79% are singletons. V gene TRBV5-5 combines with J gene TRBJ2-2; TRBD1 matches at 9 bases. Input material: memory CD4+ T cells sorted from blood. The subset is: CD45RA-negative fraction. This TCR was recovered from a woman under 40 in good health. The CDR3 coding sequence is TGTGCCAGCGGGACAGGGACCACCGGGGAGCTGTTTTTT. Its translation: CASGTGTTGELFF. The entire variable domain, with the rest obtained from reference TRBV5-5 and TRBJ2-2, is as follows: DAGVTQSPTHLIKTRGQQVTLRCSPISGHKSVSWYQQVLGQGPQFIFQYYEKEERGRGNFPDRFSARQFPNYSSELNVNALLLGDSALYLCASGTGTTGELFFGEGSRLTVL.